This note documents a single TCR beta chain sequence. Its antigen is still unknown. Germline CDR1 and CDR2: SNHLY and FYNNEI. J lost 2 bases, V lost 6 bases, and 9 bases had no gene match. This CDR3 comprises 15 residues. Vbeta (60) and Jbeta (13) primers were used in the PCR. Profiled with immunoSEQ multiplex PCR; TCRdb holds only in-frame clones, not every one. The sample consists of about 140,000 clones, about 66% of them appearing once. The sample originates from a study of cytomegalovirus exposure and HLA in healthy donors. General study findings and limits: Versus the approximately 720-donor mean, an Asian-associated ancestry cluster reportedly showed fewer N-insertions in a later analysis.

The chain couples TRBV2 to TRBJ2-7, with 8 bases fitting TRBD1. The sequenced sample consisted of PBMCs. The origin of this receptor is a male donor in good health and CMV-seronegative. CDR3 loop: CASRQTGALTYEQYF. DNA for the CDR3: TGTGCCAGCAGGCAGACAGGGGCATTGACCTACGAGCAGTACTTC.